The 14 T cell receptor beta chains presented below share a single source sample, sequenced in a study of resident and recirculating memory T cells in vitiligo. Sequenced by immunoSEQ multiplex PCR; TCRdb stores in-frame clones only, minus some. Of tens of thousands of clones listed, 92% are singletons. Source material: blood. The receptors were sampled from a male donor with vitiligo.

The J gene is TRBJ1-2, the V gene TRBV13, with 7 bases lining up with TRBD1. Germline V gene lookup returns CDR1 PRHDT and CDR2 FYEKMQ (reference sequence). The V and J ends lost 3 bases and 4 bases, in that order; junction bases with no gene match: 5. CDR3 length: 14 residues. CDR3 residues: CASSLDGTVYGYTF. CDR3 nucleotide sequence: TGTGCCAGCAGCTTGGACGGGACAGTCTATGGCTACACCTTC. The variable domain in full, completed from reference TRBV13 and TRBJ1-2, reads AAGVIQSPRHLIKEKRETATLKCYPIPRHDTVYWYQQGPGQDPQFLISFYEKMQSDKGSIPDRFSAQQFSDYHSELNMSSLELGDSALYFCASSLDGTVYGYTFGSGTRLTVV.

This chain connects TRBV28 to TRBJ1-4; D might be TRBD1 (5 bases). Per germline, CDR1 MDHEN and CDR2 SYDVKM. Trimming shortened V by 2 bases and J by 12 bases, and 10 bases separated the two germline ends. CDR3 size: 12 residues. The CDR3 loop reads CASSLRQGQLFF. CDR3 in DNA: TGTGCCAGCAGTTTAAGGCAGGGCCAACTGTTTTTT.

The CDR3 coding sequence is TGTGCCAGCTCCTCATCGGGAGGACACACAGATACGCAGTATTTT. Translation: CASSSSGGHTDTQYF. The chain uses TRBV18 and TRBJ2-3; the match to TRBD2 covers 7 bases. Trimming took 6 bases from V and 2 from J; bases not matched to a gene: 8. CDR3 length: 15 residues. Germline values: CDR1 KGHSH, CDR2 LQKENI.

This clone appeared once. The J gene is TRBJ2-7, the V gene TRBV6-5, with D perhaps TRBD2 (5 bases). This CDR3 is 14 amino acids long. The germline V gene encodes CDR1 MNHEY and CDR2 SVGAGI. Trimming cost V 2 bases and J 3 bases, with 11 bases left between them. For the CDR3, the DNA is TGTGCCAGCAGTTACGGGAGTCGAAACTACGAGCAGTACTTC. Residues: CASSYGSRNYEQYF.

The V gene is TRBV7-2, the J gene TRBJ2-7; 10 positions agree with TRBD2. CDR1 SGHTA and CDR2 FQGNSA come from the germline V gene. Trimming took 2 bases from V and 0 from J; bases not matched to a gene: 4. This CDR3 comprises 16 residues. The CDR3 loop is CASSLTSGMSSYEQYF. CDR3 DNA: TGTGCCAGCAGCTTAACTAGCGGGATGAGCTCCTACGAGCAGTACTTC.

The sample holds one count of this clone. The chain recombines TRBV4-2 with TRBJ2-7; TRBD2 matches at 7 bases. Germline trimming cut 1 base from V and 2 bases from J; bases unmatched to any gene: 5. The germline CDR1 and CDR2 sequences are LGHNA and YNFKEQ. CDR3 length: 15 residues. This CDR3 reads CASSQGRTRAYEQYF. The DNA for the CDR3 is TGTGCCAGCAGCCAAGGTAGGACTAGAGCCTACGAGCAGTACTTC.

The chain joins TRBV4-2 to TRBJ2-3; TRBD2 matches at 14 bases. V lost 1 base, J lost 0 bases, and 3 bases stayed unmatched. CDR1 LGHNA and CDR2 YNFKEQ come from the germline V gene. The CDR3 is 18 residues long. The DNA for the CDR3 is TGTGCCAGCAGCCAAGGACTAGCGGGAGGGCCTAGCACAGATACGCAGTATTTT. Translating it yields CASSQGLAGGPSTDTQYF.

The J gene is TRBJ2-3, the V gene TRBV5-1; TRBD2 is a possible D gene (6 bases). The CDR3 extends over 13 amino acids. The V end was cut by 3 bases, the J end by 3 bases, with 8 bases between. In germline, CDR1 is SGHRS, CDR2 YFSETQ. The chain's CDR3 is CASSSEGTDTQYF. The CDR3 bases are TGCGCCAGCAGCTCGGAGGGAACAGATACGCAGTATTTT.

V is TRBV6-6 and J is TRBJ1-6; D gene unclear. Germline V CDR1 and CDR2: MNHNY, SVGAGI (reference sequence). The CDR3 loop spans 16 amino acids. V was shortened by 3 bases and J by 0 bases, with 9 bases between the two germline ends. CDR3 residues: CASSYTVTSYNSPLHF. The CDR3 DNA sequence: TGTGCCAGCAGTTATACAGTGACCTCCTATAATTCACCCCTCCACTTT.

The CDR3 DNA sequence: TGTGCCAGTAGTGTGACTAGCGGGATATCCTACGAGCAGTACTTC. Its protein is CASSVTSGISYEQYF. The chain has TRBV19 and TRBJ2-7; 11 nucleotides align to TRBD2. From germline, CDR1 is LNHDA and CDR2 SQIVND (reference sequence). The CDR3 contains 15 residues. Trimming removed 5 bases from V and 1 base from J; junction bases left unmatched: 4.

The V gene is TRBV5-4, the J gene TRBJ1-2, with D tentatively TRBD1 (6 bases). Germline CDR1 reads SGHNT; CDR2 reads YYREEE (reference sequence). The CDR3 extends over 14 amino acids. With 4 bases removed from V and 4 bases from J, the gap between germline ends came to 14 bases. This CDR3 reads CASSTGQTAYGYTF. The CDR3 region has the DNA TGTGCCAGCAGCACCGGACAGACAGCCTATGGCTACACCTTC. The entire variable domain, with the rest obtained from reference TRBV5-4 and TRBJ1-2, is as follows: ETGVTQSPTHLIKTRGQQVTLRCSSQSGHNTVSWYQQALGQGPQFIFQYYREEENGRGNFPPRFSGLQFPNYSSELNVNALELDDSALYLCASSTGQTAYGYTFGSGTRLTVV.

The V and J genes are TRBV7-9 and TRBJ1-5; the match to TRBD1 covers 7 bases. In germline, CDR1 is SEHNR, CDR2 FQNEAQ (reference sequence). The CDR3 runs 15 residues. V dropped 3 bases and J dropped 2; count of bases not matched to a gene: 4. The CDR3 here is CASSLAGGRNQPQHF. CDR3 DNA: TGTGCCAGCAGCTTGGCAGGGGGACGCAATCAGCCCCAGCATTTT.

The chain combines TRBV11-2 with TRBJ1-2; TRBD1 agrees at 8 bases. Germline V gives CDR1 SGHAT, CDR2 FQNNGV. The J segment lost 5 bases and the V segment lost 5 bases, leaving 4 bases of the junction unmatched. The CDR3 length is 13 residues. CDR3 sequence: CASSQGAVYGYTF. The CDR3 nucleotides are TGTGCCAGCAGCCAGGGGGCGGTATATGGCTACACCTTC.

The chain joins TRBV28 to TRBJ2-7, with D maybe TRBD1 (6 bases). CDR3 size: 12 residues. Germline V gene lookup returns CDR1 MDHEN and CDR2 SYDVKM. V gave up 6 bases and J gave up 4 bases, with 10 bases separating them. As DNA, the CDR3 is TGTGCCAGCAGACGACAGGTATACGAGCAGTACTTC. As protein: CASRRQVYEQYF.